The 29 T cell receptor beta chains in this list originate from one sample, sequenced in a study of naive and memory T cell subsets (dated 2017 in TCRdb). Receptors were amplified or captured by UMI-ligation and nested PCR. Sequencer: Illumina MiSeq. The ligated cDNA was amplified by four rounds of PCR, in which nested alpha and beta constant region primers were used together with the SP2 primer. TCRdb reprocessed the public reads (quality trimming at Q25 with fastp, clone calling with MiXCR) and kept in-frame beta chains. Rows with a matching CDR3 protein are joined into one entry that keeps the most common DNA and genes. The sample table shows 30,000 to 35,000 distinct CDR3 sequences, and 6.7% are seen once. The ten largest clones represent over 3% of the sample. Explained via the paper, the treatment or condition label denotes: skin biopsy from PPD injection site in Mantoux-positive individual. The study reported a robust and sensitive protocol to amplify, sequence and analyze TCRs, based on 3' ligation of a UMI-containing oligonucleotide to TCR cDNA.

The sequencing here drew on skin, taken from a tuberculin skin test site. The receptor set was obtained from an adult in good health.

This clonotype has at least ten counts. V usage is TRBV19 and J usage is TRBJ2-3; 11 bases line up with TRBD2. Germline V lookup: CDR1 LNHDA, CDR2 SQIVND (reference sequence). CDR3 size: 16 residues. V was pared by 6 bases and J by 6 bases, with 11 bases of the junction left unmatched. CDR3 amino acids: CASSRSSGGPGDTQYF. The CDR3 region has the DNA TGTGCCAGTAGCAGATCTAGCGGGGGGCCCGGGGATACGCAGTATTTT.

This chain uses TRBV2 with TRBJ2-5, with 8 bases lining up with TRBD1. CDR3 size: 13 residues. Looked up from germline, CDR1 is SNHLY and CDR2 is FYNNEI. J was trimmed by 5 bases and V by 6 bases; bases with no gene match: 5. CDR3 amino acids: CASRDRGTETQYF. The DNA of the CDR3 is TGTGCCAGCAGAGACAGGGGAACGGAGACCCAGTACTTC. The full variable domain, with the rest looked up from reference TRBV2 and TRBJ2-5, is EPEVTQTPSHQVTQMGQEVILRCVPISNHLYFYWYRQILGQKVEFLVSFYNNEISEKSEIFDDQFSVERPDGSNFTLKIRSTKLEDSAMYFCASRDRGTETQYFGPGTRLLVL.

The V and J genes are TRBV6-5 and TRBJ2-5; D is uncertain. The germline V and J ends were trimmed by 4 bases and 2 bases, with 8 bases remaining between them. This CDR3 contains 13 residues. Per germline, CDR1 MNHEY and CDR2 SVGAGI. For the CDR3, the DNA is TGTGCCAGCAGTTCGGACCTTCAAGAGACCCAGTACTTC. Translation gives CASSSDLQETQYF.

This clonotype was seen repeatedly, ten times or more. The CDR3 DNA follows: TGTGCCAGCAGTTTAGCGGCAGACTACGAGCAGTACTTC. It codes for CASSLAADYEQYF. The V call is TRBV12-3 or TRBV12-4, the J call TRBJ2-7; D unclear. Trimming stripped 0 bases from V and 3 bases from J, with 6 bases between. The CDR3 sequence is 13 residues long.

Remarks on this clonotype: Germline and junction disagree at one end, which may indicate a read error. This rearrangement joins TRBV20-1 to TRBJ1-4; tentatively, D is TRBD1 (5 bases). In germline, CDR1 is DFQATT, CDR2 SNEGSKA (reference sequence). This CDR3 is built from 11 residues. CDR3 sequence reads: CSARARETNIF. The CDR3 nucleotides read TGCAGTGCTAGAGCCAGGGAGACCAATATTTTT.

This clonotype showed up many times. CDR3 in amino acids: CASSQDLGQGQTQYF. The DNA of the CDR3 is TGTGCCAGCAGCCAAGATCTGGGACAGGGCCAGACCCAGTACTTC. V usage is TRBV3-1 and J usage is TRBJ2-5, with 9 bases aligning to TRBD1. V lost 0 bases and J lost 6; bases outside the gene matches: 5. The CDR3 has 15 residues. The V gene's germline CDR1 is LGHDT and CDR2 YNNKEL (reference sequence).

This clonotype showed up just a few times. This rearrangement joins TRBV12-3 or TRBV12-4 to TRBJ2-5, with a weak D call TRBD1 (5 bases). V was clipped by 2 bases and J by 1 base, with 8 bases between them. The CDR3 sequence is 14 residues long. The DNA for the CDR3 is TGTGCCAGCAGTTTACTAGGGGCCCAAGAGACCCAGTACTTC. As protein: CASSLLGAQETQYF.

Ten or more counts support this clonotype. Germline and junction disagree at one end, which may indicate a read error. This chain links TRBV7-2 with TRBJ2-2, with TRBD2 identical over 8 bases. This CDR3 spans 15 amino acids. Germline loops: CDR1 SGHTA, CDR2 FQGNSA. The CDR3 reads CASGLNSGGTGELFF. DNA of the CDR3: TGTGCCAGCGGCTTAAACAGCGGGGGCACCGGGGAGCTGTTTTTT.

This clonotype was recorded a few times. The rearrangement links TRBV20-1 to TRBJ1-2; D possibly corresponds to TRBD1 (5 bases). Per the germline V gene, CDR1 is DFQATT and CDR2 is SNEGSKA (reference sequence). Trimming left V 5 bases short and J 10 bases short, with 11 bases between. This CDR3 comprises 10 residues. The CDR3 here is CSAYTGDYTF. The CDR3 DNA sequence: TGCAGTGCTTATACAGGCGACTACACCTTC.

This clonotype showed up many times. The V call is TRBV12-3 or TRBV12-4, the J call TRBJ2-5; D is uncertain. V was cut by 1 base and J by 4 bases, with 1 base left in between. The CDR3 runs 11 residues. The CDR3 coding sequence is TGTGCCAGCAGTTTAGTAGAGACCCAGTACTTC. This gives the protein CASSLVETQYF.

The V gene is TRBV29-1, the J gene TRBJ1-1; D is unclear. The CDR3 is 15 residues long. Deletions cut 4 bases from V and 1 base from J, with 16 bases between. Germline V lookup: CDR1 SQVTM, CDR2 ANQGSEA. CDR3 in DNA: TGCAGCGTTGGCAGACGGGGAACCTCGAACACTGAAGCTTTCTTT. Translating gives CSVGRRGTSNTEAFF.

This clonotype was detected ten times or more. The chain couples TRBV12-3 or TRBV12-4 to TRBJ2-3, with 15 bases aligning to TRBD2. The CDR3 is made up of 20 amino acids. Trimming removed 6 bases from V and 4 bases from J; junction bases left unmatched: 17. CDR3 sequence (DNA): TGTGCCAGCAGCCGCCCAGGACTAGCGGGGGGGAGACAGCCTTCAGATACGCAGTATTTT. Protein product: CASSRPGLAGGRQPSDTQYF.

This clonotype was counted ten times or more. This rearrangement joins TRBV2 to TRBJ1-5; tentatively, D is TRBD1 (6 bases). The CDR3 loop spans 13 amino acids. Trimming left V 7 bases short and J 0 bases short, with 7 bases between. Germline CDR1 SNHLY, CDR2 FYNNEI. DNA of the CDR3: TGTGCCAGCATGGACAGTAGCAATCAGCCCCAGCATTTT. Its protein product is CASMDSSNQPQHF.

This clonotype was observed at least ten times. V is TRBV3-1 and J is TRBJ1-2, with D unresolved. The V and J ends lost 1 base and 14 bases respectively, with 14 bases between them. This CDR3 is built from 12 residues. CDR1 is LGHDT, CDR2 YNNKEL, per germline (reference sequence). CDR3 amino acids: CASSQVEDSKTF. The CDR3 nucleotides read TGTGCCAGCAGCCAAGTCGAAGATTCCAAGACCTTC.

This clonotype was observed a few times. The chain recombines TRBV20-1 with TRBJ2-3; weak D call: TRBD2 (5 bases). Germline lookup yields CDR1 DFQATT and CDR2 SNEGSKA (reference sequence). Trimming took 0 bases from V and 2 from J, leaving 9 bases between them. This CDR3 contains 14 residues. In nucleotides, the CDR3 is TGCAGTGCTAGAGACGGACTGAACACAGATACGCAGTATTTT. It specifies CSARDGLNTDTQYF.

This clonotype was seen many times. This sequence joins TRBV5-4 and TRBJ1-1; no clear D gene. The CDR3 runs 17 residues. CDR1 is SGHNT and CDR2 is YYREEE in the germline V gene (reference sequence). Trimming pared 1 base from V and 0 bases from J, leaving 16 bases between. CDR3 protein: CASSLRVGTSMNTEAFF. The CDR3 DNA follows: TGTGCCAGCAGCTTGAGAGTCGGCACGTCGATGAACACTGAAGCTTTCTTT.

There are a few counts of this clonotype. This chain connects TRBV10-1 to TRBJ2-7; 10 nucleotides align to TRBD2. Per germline, CDR1 WNHNN and CDR2 SYGVQD (reference sequence). With 1 base clipped from V and 3 bases from J, the junction kept 12 bases outside the gene matches. The CDR3 runs 18 residues. CDR3 amino acids: CASSELGDSSGGYYEQYF. The DNA for the CDR3 is TGCGCCAGCAGTGAGTTGGGAGACTCTAGCGGGGGTTACTACGAGCAGTACTTC.

Many counts were recorded for this clonotype. The J gene is TRBJ1-5, the V gene TRBV29-1; 7 bases are a match to TRBD1. This CDR3 contains 13 residues. Trimming took 6 bases from V and 2 from J; bases not matched to a gene: 4. Germline V gives CDR1 SQVTM, CDR2 ANQGSEA. The CDR3: CSVRQGGNQPQHF. In DNA, the CDR3 is TGCAGCGTACGACAGGGTGGCAATCAGCCCCAGCATTTT.

This clonotype was detected ten times or more. J is TRBJ1-5 and V is TRBV7-8; 9 bases match TRBD1. This CDR3 region has 20 residues. Trimming removed 0 bases from V and 3 bases from J; junction bases left unmatched: 15. The germline V gene encodes CDR1 SGHVS and CDR2 FQNEAQ. This CDR3 reads CASSLAWSFPRDRDNQPQHF. In DNA, the CDR3 is TGTGCCAGCAGCTTAGCGTGGTCTTTTCCAAGGGACAGGGACAATCAGCCCCAGCATTTT.

This clonotype was observed at least ten times. The chain carries TRBV20-1 and TRBJ1-1; D gene uncertain. The CDR3 runs 14 residues. Trimming pared 2 bases from V and 1 base from J, leaving 11 bases between. Germline assignment: CDR1 DFQATT and CDR2 SNEGSKA (reference sequence). CDR3 DNA: TGCAGTGCTAGATCCGATTACAGGAACACTGAAGCTTTCTTT. Translated, it gives CSARSDYRNTEAFF.

On this clonotype itself: At one end the junction does not follow the germline gene, possibly because of a read error. J is TRBJ1-5 and V is TRBV12-3 or TRBV12-4; D is ambiguous. CDR3 length: 13 residues. CDR3 in DNA: TGTGCCAGCCGTTTCGGGAGCAATCAGCCCCAGCATTTT. Translation gives CASRFGSNQPQHF.

The gene calls are TRBV7-2 and TRBJ2-3; 9 bases agree with TRBD2. The CDR3 contains 16 residues. The trim removed 5 bases at V and 7 bases at J, leaving 13 bases unmatched. Germline CDR1 reads SGHTA; CDR2 reads FQGNSA. DNA of the CDR3: TGTGCCAGCAGCCAAGCGGGGGGCCCAGGAAGGAATACGCAGTATTTT. Its protein is CASSQAGGPGRNTQYF.

The sample holds many counts of this clonotype. The rearrangement links TRBV5-6 to TRBJ2-3, with D perhaps assigned TRBD1 or TRBD2 (5 bases each). The CDR3 totals 15 residues. Germline loops: CDR1 SGHDT, CDR2 YYEEEE. With 4 bases removed from V and 9 bases from J, the gap between germline ends came to 21 bases. In DNA, the CDR3 is TGTGCCAGCAGCAGTGGGCCCGGGATTGCAGGGACGCAGTATTTT. It specifies CASSSGPGIAGTQYF.

By frequency in the sample, this clonotype is medium-sized. V and J are TRBV12-3 or TRBV12-4 and TRBJ1-1, with D perhaps matching TRBD1 (5 bases). V was trimmed by 6 bases and J by 5 bases, leaving 16 bases between them. The CDR3 totals 14 residues. CDR3 sequence: CASSTYLQGTEAFF. In nucleotides, the CDR3 is TGTGCCAGCAGCACATATCTTCAGGGAACTGAAGCTTTCTTT.

J is TRBJ2-5 and V is TRBV5-1; 9 positions match TRBD1. With V trimmed by 7 bases and J by 5 bases, 9 bases remained unmatched. This CDR3 has 14 amino acids. Germline loops: CDR1 SGHRS, CDR2 YFSETQ. The CDR3 DNA reads TGCGCCAGCGGCGGCACCGGGACAGGGGAGACCCAGTACTTC. Translation: CASGGTGTGETQYF.

This clonotype occurred many times. This chain joins TRBV7-9 and TRBJ1-2, with unresolved D. With 4 bases removed from V and 6 bases from J, the gap between germline ends came to 18 bases. Germline-derived CDR1 and CDR2 are SEHNR and FQNEAQ (reference sequence). The CDR3 length is 15 residues. CDR3: CASSSPTRGGDGYTF. The CDR3 coding sequence is TGTGCCAGCAGCTCCCCGACCCGCGGTGGTGATGGCTACACCTTC.

This clonotype occurred a few times. The V call is TRBV18, the J call TRBJ2-5; 11 nucleotides agree with TRBD1. The length of the CDR3 is 16 residues. J gave up 5 bases and V 3 bases, and 8 bases lay outside the gene matches. Per the germline V gene, CDR1 is KGHSH and CDR2 is LQKENI. Here the CDR3 reads CASSPIRTGGAETQYF. The CDR3 nucleotides read TGTGCCAGCTCACCCATCCGGACAGGGGGCGCGGAGACCCAGTACTTC.

This clonotype was picked up many times. V gene TRBV28 combines with J gene TRBJ1-1, with 7 bases aligning to TRBD1. The V gene end was trimmed by 3 bases and the J gene end by 4 bases; junction bases not matched to a gene: 2. The germline V gene has CDR1 MDHEN and CDR2 SYDVKM. The CDR3 is 13 amino acids. CDR3 loop: CASSFHRGTEAFF. The CDR3 bases are TGTGCCAGCAGTTTCCACAGGGGCACTGAAGCTTTCTTT.

The chain joins TRBV5-1 to TRBJ2-7; a weak D match, TRBD2 (6 bases). Germline assignment: CDR1 SGHRS and CDR2 YFSETQ. The CDR3 has 16 amino acids. Trimming took off 4 bases at V and 0 bases at J, with 17 bases between the two ends. The CDR3 DNA reads TGCGCCAGCAGCGTTGGGGAGGTTGGCAGCTCCTACGAGCAGTACTTC. Translation: CASSVGEVGSSYEQYF.